These 5 T cell receptor beta chains originate from one sample sequenced in a study of a mutant IDH1 vaccine in newly diagnosed glioma. Profiling relied on immunoSEQ multiplex PCR, and the TCRdb table lists in-frame clones only, not all of them. The table has roughly 32,000 clones, roughly three quarters seen once. These TCRs' antigens remain unknown. As for time point: week 35, safety follow-up. Topical imiquimod accompanied each vaccine dose, which consisted of 300 ug of mutant IDH1 20-mer peptide. Sequencing used PBMCs, obtained from a glioma patient whose treatment included an IDH1 peptide vaccine. The receptors shown here come from a woman aged 30 to 39 with glioma. Some clones in this sample may be carry-over from other donors' samples.

In its sample, this clone was seen a few times. This chain uses TRBV7-9 with TRBJ1-2, with D possibly TRBD1 on 5 matching bases. The germline gives CDR1 SEHNR, CDR2 FQNEAQ (reference sequence). Trimming cost V 1 base and J 4 bases, with 10 bases left between them. The CDR3 is made up of 14 amino acids. CDR3 protein: CASSLGQGVYGYTF. CDR3 nucleotides: TGTGCCAGCAGCTTAGGTCAGGGAGTCTATGGCTACACCTTC.

The V call is TRBV28, the J call TRBJ1-1; 8 bases line up with TRBD1. After removal of 6 bases from V and 4 bases from J, the junction contained 10 bases not matched to a gene. CDR1 is MDHEN and CDR2 is SYDVKM in the germline V gene. The CDR3 contains 15 residues. CDR3 loop: CASRETGGLGTEAFF. In nucleotides, the CDR3 is TGTGCCAGCAGGGAAACAGGGGGGCTGGGCACTGAAGCTTTCTTT.

V is TRBV28 and J is TRBJ1-6; 9 nucleotides align to TRBD1. From germline, CDR1 is MDHEN and CDR2 SYDVKM. V lost 7 bases, J lost 7 bases, and 11 bases stayed unmatched. The CDR3 consists of 16 residues. In DNA, the CDR3 is TGTGCCAGCAAAAGGACCGGGGGACAGGGAAATTCACCCCTCCACTTT. Its translation is CASKRTGGQGNSPLHF.

The chain couples TRBV27 to TRBJ1-4; D is unresolved. V shed 5 bases and J shed 3 bases, with 10 bases lying between them. This CDR3 is 14 amino acids long. Germline V gene data show CDR1 as MNHEY and CDR2 as SMNVEV (reference sequence). The CDR3 region is CASSGRSPNEKLFF. The CDR3 DNA is TGTGCCAGCAGTGGAAGGTCCCCTAATGAAAAACTGTTTTTT.

This chain links TRBV5-1 with TRBJ1-4; 8 nucleotides line up with TRBD1. Germline assignment: CDR1 SGHRS and CDR2 YFSETQ. The CDR3 extends over 16 amino acids. The V and J ends lost 4 bases and 5 bases, in that order; junction bases with no gene match: 10. DNA for the CDR3: TGCGCCAGCAGCCCAAGAAGCCGGACAGGGAATGAAAAACTGTTTTTT. It yields the protein CASSPRSRTGNEKLFF.